The rows below give T cell receptor beta chains drawn from one sample of a study of T cell responses to AZD1222 COVID-19 vaccine. Profiling relied on immunoSEQ multiplex PCR, and the TCRdb table lists in-frame clones only, not all of them. The table shows 150,000 to 200,000 clones, with roughly 94% occurring only once. The input for sequencing was peripheral blood, taken 28 days after the second AZD1222 dose. The receptors were gathered from an adult who received the AZD1222 COVID-19 vaccine. The CDR3 runs from the conserved cysteine through the conserved F or W. A D gene is named only where the DNA matches it firmly. Only part of the rows carry a size: once, few, many, or a class if the clone is expanded.

TRBV19	TRBJ1-4	.	.	TGTGCCAGTAGATTTATTGGGGGGTTCTCAGAAAAACTGTTTTTT	CASRFIGGFSEKLFF
TRBV6-5	TRBJ1-1	.	.	TGTGCCAGCAGTTTAACAGGGAATACTGAAGCTTTCTTT	CASSLTGNTEAFF
TRBV5-6	TRBJ1-1	.	TRBD1	TGTGCCAGCAGCTACGTGGACAGGCGAGTTAACACTGAAGCTTTCTTT	CASSYVDRRVNTEAFF
TRBV4-1	TRBJ2-7	.	TRBD2	TGCGCCAGCAGCCAAGGGACTAGCGGGTCCTCCTACGAGCAGTACTTC	CASSQGTSGSSYEQYF
TRBV25-1	TRBJ1-6	.	.	TGTGCCAGCAGTGCACCACTCTATAATTCACCCCTCCACTTT	CASSAPLYNSPLHF
TRBV19	TRBJ1-6	.	.	TGTGCCTCAAGCTTCGGGGCGCTCAATAATTCACCCCTCCACTTT	CASSFGALNNSPLHF
TRBV2	TRBJ1-5	.	TRBD1	TGTGCCAGCAGTGACACAGGGGGAAAGTATCAGCCCCAGCATTTT	CASSDTGGKYQPQHF
TRBV29-1	TRBJ2-5	.	.	TGCAGCGTTGAAGGTCTAGGAGAGACCCAGTACTTC	CSVEGLGETQYF
TRBV15	TRBJ2-2	.	TRBD2	TGTGCCACCAGCAGCCCCGGGGGGGGGACCGGGGAGCTGTTTTTT	CATSSPGGGTGELFF
TRBV28	TRBJ1-2	.	TRBD1	TGTGCCACCAAGGGGACAGGGTTAATCTATGGCTACACCTTC	CATKGTGLIYGYTF
TRBV15	TRBJ1-6	.	.	TGTGCCACCAGCAGACGTGGGTCTAATTCACCCCTCCACTTT	CATSRRGSNSPLHF
TRBV27	TRBJ1-2	.	TRBD1	TGTGCCAGCAGTCTGGGCAGGGGGAACGGCTACACCTTC	CASSLGRGNGYTF
TRBV6-6	TRBJ1-2	.	.	TGTGCCAGCAGTTTCGGTGGCCTTAACTATGGCTACACCTTC	CASSFGGLNYGYTF
TRBV28	TRBJ2-7	.	TRBD1	TGTGCCAGCAGTTTTCCCGGGACAGGGTTCTCCTACGAGCAGTACTTC	CASSFPGTGFSYEQYF
TRBV7-9	TRBJ2-3	.	.	TGTGCCAGCAGCATCGGGACTGGGGGTCGAAATACGCAGTATTTT	CASSIGTGGRNTQYF
TRBV12-3/TRBV12-4	TRBJ2-2	.	.	TGTGCCAGCAGTTTTGTTGGGACCGGGGAGCTGTTTTTT	CASSFVGTGELFF
TRBV2	TRBJ1-2	.	.	TGTGCCAGCAGTGGAGGACACGAGGAGGGCTACACCTTC	CASSGGHEEGYTF
TRBV18	TRBJ2-7	few	.	TGTGCCAGCTCACCGAACAGCAACGAGCAGTACTTC	CASSPNSNEQYF
TRBV2	TRBJ2-7	.	TRBD2	TGTGCCAGCAGTGGCGGACTAGCGGGAATCGAGCAGTACTTC	CASSGGLAGIEQYF
TRBV11-2	TRBJ2-3	.	.	TGTGCCAGCAGCTACCACACAGATACGCAGTATTTT	CASSYHTDTQYF
TRBV5-1	TRBJ2-1	.	TRBD2	TGCGCCAGCAGCTTGTCGGCCCTAGCGGCCCTACAAGAGCAGTTCTTC	CASSLSALAALQEQFF